These 25 T cell receptor beta chains were all obtained from the same sample, sequenced in a study of T cell repertoires in cytomegalovirus infection. TCRdb re-analysed the reads in MiXCR, keeping a single row per CDR3 protein. This table holds roughly 760,000 distinct CDR3 sequences, approximately 34% found once. The source material was PBMCs. Receptors originate from a human donor in good health (CMV status not recorded). Some clones in this sample may be carry-over from other donors' samples.

The table lists this clonotype with a few counts. V is TRBV6-2 or TRBV6-3 and J is TRBJ2-3, with 10 bases fitting TRBD2. CDR3 length: 14 residues. Germline V CDR1 and CDR2: MNHEY, SVGEGT. V dropped 5 bases and J dropped 8; count of bases not matched to a gene: 7. CDR3 loop: CASSMLAGVPTQYF. The CDR3 DNA sequence: TGTGCCAGCAGTATGCTAGCGGGAGTTCCTACGCAGTATTTT.

This clonotype was detected ten times or more. The chain uses TRBV7-2 and TRBJ1-1, with D possibly matching TRBD1 (6 bases). The V end lost 4 bases, the J end lost 0 bases, and 33 bases lay between the germline ends. The CDR3 length is 22 residues. The germline V gene encodes CDR1 SGHTA and CDR2 FQGNSA. The CDR3: CASSYPSAASLRDNGLNTEAFF. As DNA, the CDR3 is TGTGCCAGCAGCTACCCATCTGCGGCATCACTCCGGGACAACGGGCTGAACACTGAAGCTTTCTTT.

This clonotype was seen a few times. The chain has TRBV25-1 and TRBJ2-1; 10 bases match TRBD2. The CDR3 is 14 amino acids. V was pared by 3 bases and J by 8 bases, with 4 bases of the junction left unmatched. Germline lookup yields CDR1 MGHDK and CDR2 SYGVNS. The CDR3 is CASSDSGRSDEQFF. CDR3 nucleotides: TGTGCCAGCAGTGATAGCGGGAGGTCGGATGAGCAGTTCTTC.

V is TRBV10-2 and J is TRBJ1-6, with a possible D match to TRBD1 (5 bases). This CDR3 has 13 residues. The germline CDR1 and CDR2 sequences are WSHSY and SAAADI. Deletions cut 7 bases from V and 7 bases from J, with 11 bases between. DNA of the CDR3: TGCGCCAGCACAAGACAGATAAATTCACCCCTCCACTTT. Its translation is CASTRQINSPLHF.

This clonotype was counted a few times. V usage is TRBV28 and J usage is TRBJ1-5; 8 bases map to TRBD1. After removal of 6 bases from V and 2 bases from J, the junction contained 3 bases not matched to a gene. Per the germline V gene, CDR1 is MDHEN and CDR2 is SYDVKM. The CDR3 has 14 residues. The CDR3 reads CASRAGQGNQPQHF. The DNA for the CDR3 is TGTGCCAGCAGAGCGGGACAGGGCAATCAGCCCCAGCATTTT. The entire variable domain, with the rest obtained from reference TRBV28 and TRBJ1-5, is as follows: DVKVTQSSRYLVKRTGEKVFLECVQDMDHENMFWYRQDPGLGLRLIYFSYDVKMKEKGDIPEGYSVSREKKERFSLILESASTNQTSMYLCASRAGQGNQPQHFGDGTRLSIL.

The J gene is TRBJ2-7, the V gene TRBV2; D may be TRBD1 or TRBD2 (6 bases each). V lost 3 bases to trimming and J lost 6 bases, with 15 bases between them. This CDR3 has 14 amino acids. Germline V gene lookup returns CDR1 SNHLY and CDR2 FYNNEI. This CDR3 is CASSDGRGGSEQYF. CDR3 coding DNA: TGTGCCAGCAGTGACGGCAGGGGAGGCTCCGAGCAGTACTTC. Together with reference TRBV2 and TRBJ2-7, the CDR3 gives the full variable domain: EPEVTQTPSHQVTQMGQEVILRCVPISNHLYFYWYRQILGQKVEFLVSFYNNEISEKSEIFDDQFSVERPDGSNFTLKIRSTKLEDSAMYFCASSDGRGGSEQYFGPGTRLTVT.

J is TRBJ2-6 and V is TRBV6-5; perhaps TRBD2 as D (5 bases). Germline CDR1 and CDR2: MNHEY and SVGAGI. V dropped 0 bases and J dropped 4 bases, with 10 bases sitting between them. The CDR3 sequence is 16 residues long. The CDR3 DNA sequence: TGTGCCAGCAGTTACTCGAGGACTCTGGGGGCCAACGTCCTGACTTTC. Residues: CASSYSRTLGANVLTF.

This clonotype occurred a few times. The chain employs TRBV6-6 and TRBJ1-2; 9 bases are shared with TRBD1. The V segment lost 7 bases and the J segment 4 bases; nucleotides outside the gene matches: 10. Germline loops: CDR1 MNHNY, CDR2 SVGAGI (reference sequence). CDR3 length: 15 residues. CDR3: CASTPSPGQGYGYTF. The CDR3 coding sequence is TGTGCCAGCACCCCAAGCCCGGGACAGGGCTATGGCTACACCTTC.

This clonotype occurred a few times. The chain couples TRBV5-6 to TRBJ1-1; weak D call: TRBD1 (6 bases). The V end lost 4 bases, the J end lost 7 bases, and 14 bases lay between the germline ends. Germline CDR1 is SGHDT and CDR2 is YYEEEE. The CDR3 has 13 amino acids. Written as DNA, the CDR3 is TGTGCCAGCAGCCCCGGGGGGCTCAATGAAGCTTTCTTT. Amino acids: CASSPGGLNEAFF.

The sample holds many counts of this clonotype. The gene calls are TRBV6-5 and TRBJ1-2; maybe TRBD1 (5 bases). Trimming cost V 1 base and J 4 bases, with 10 bases left between them. CDR3 length equals 14 residues. Per germline, CDR1 MNHEY and CDR2 SVGAGI. The CDR3 DNA reads TGTGCCAGCAGTTACTGGGGGGAGTCCTATGGCTACACCTTC. It translates to CASSYWGESYGYTF.

The chain joins TRBV6-6 to TRBJ2-2, with 9 bases that match TRBD1. V shed 7 bases and J 9 bases; nucleotides not matched to a gene: 6. In germline, CDR1 is MNHNY, CDR2 SVGAGI (reference sequence). The CDR3 sequence is 13 residues long. CDR3 sequence: CASKRTGDRELFF. The CDR3 nucleotides are TGTGCCAGCAAACGGACAGGGGATCGGGAGCTGTTTTTT.

The chain is built from TRBV2 and TRBJ2-7; D gene uncertain. This CDR3 is built from 15 residues. CDR1 SNHLY and CDR2 FYNNEI come from the germline V gene. V was pared by 0 bases and J by 3 bases, with 12 bases between. CDR3 DNA: TGTGCCAGCAGTGAAGCGGGCCAGCAACTCTACGAGCAGTACTTC. Amino acids: CASSEAGQQLYEQYF.

This clonotype was recorded at least ten times. The chain combines TRBV7-9 with TRBJ1-1, with 10 bases matching TRBD1. This CDR3 region has 14 residues. With V trimmed by 6 bases and J by 1 base, 2 bases remained unmatched. CDR1 SEHNR and CDR2 FQNEAQ come from the germline V gene (reference sequence). The CDR3 is CASSWDRGNTEAFF. CDR3 sequence (DNA): TGTGCCAGCAGTTGGGACAGGGGGAACACTGAAGCTTTCTTT. The full variable domain, its missing parts supplied by reference TRBV7-9 and TRBJ1-1, is DTGVSQNPRHKITKRGQNVTFRCDPISEHNRLYWYRQTLGQGPEFLTYFQNEAQLEKSRLLSDRFSAERPKGSFSTLEIQRTEQGDSAMYLCASSWDRGNTEAFFGQGTRLTVV.

This clonotype was detected many times. The V call is TRBV7-2, the J call TRBJ2-2, with 9 bases matching TRBD2. Looked up from germline, CDR1 is SGHTA and CDR2 is FQGNSA. Losses at the gene ends were 5 bases for V and 4 bases for J; bases not matched to a gene: 17. The CDR3 extends over 19 amino acids. Written as DNA, the CDR3 is TGTGCCAGCAGCCTTAGACTAGCGGAGTCATTGGGGGGCACCGGGGAGCTGTTTTTT. Translating gives CASSLRLAESLGGTGELFF. The full variable domain, completed using reference TRBV7-2 and TRBJ2-2, is GAGVSQSPSNKVTEKGKDVELRCDPISGHTALYWYRQSLGQGLEFLIYFQGNSAPDKSGLPSDRFSAERTGGSVSTLTIQRTQQEDSAVYLCASSLRLAESLGGTGELFFGEGSRLTVL.

V and J are TRBV28 and TRBJ1-2; 10 bases are a match to TRBD1. This CDR3 has 15 amino acids. Germline CDR1 MDHEN, CDR2 SYDVKM. Losses at the gene ends were 6 bases for V and 6 bases for J; bases not matched to a gene: 10. The CDR3 region is CASSTGAGTGDGYTF. The CDR3 DNA sequence: TGTGCCAGCAGCACTGGGGCCGGGACAGGGGATGGCTACACCTTC.

This chain joins TRBV7-8 and TRBJ2-2; no clear D. Per the germline V gene, CDR1 is SGHVS and CDR2 is FQNEAQ. This CDR3 has 15 amino acids. V lost 6 bases, J lost 2 bases, and 13 bases lay in between. The CDR3 region has the DNA TGTGCCAGCAGTCACCGGGCAGTTAACACCGGGGAGCTGTTTTTT. This codes for CASSHRAVNTGELFF.

The rearrangement links TRBV6-8 to TRBJ2-2; the match to TRBD1 covers 8 bases. The CDR3 totals 17 residues. The trim removed 6 bases at V and 4 bases at J, leaving 13 bases unmatched. CDR1 MNHGY and CDR2 SAAAGT come from the germline V gene. DNA of the CDR3: TGTGCCAGCAGACTACCGCGGACAGGGCGGGCCACCGGGGAGCTGTTTTTT. Protein: CASRLPRTGRATGELFF.

CDR3 loop: CASRATTGTENYGYTF. Here the CDR3 DNA reads TGTGCCAGCAGAGCCACCACAGGGACCGAAAACTATGGCTACACCTTC. The genes are TRBV12-3 or TRBV12-4 and TRBJ1-2, with D possibly being TRBD1 (6 bases). The CDR3 is 16 residues long. V shed 6 bases and J shed 2 bases, with 19 bases lying between them.

The CDR3 bases are TGTGCCATCAGTTACCTATCGGCAGATACGCAGTATTTT. It is translated as CAISYLSADTQYF. The chain carries TRBV10-3 and TRBJ2-3; D uncertain. From germline, CDR1 is ENHRY and CDR2 SYGVKD. The V end lost 5 bases, the J end lost 4 bases, and 10 bases lay between the germline ends. The CDR3 contains 13 residues.

This sequence joins TRBV29-1 and TRBJ2-1, with D hard to call. The V gene's germline CDR1 is SQVTM and CDR2 ANQGSEA. CDR3 length equals 15 residues. Between the trimmed V and J ends, which lost 1 base and 6 bases, there was a span of 16 bases. CDR3 DNA sequence: TGCAGCGTTGAAGGTCTAAAGTCAGGCAGCAATGAGCAGTTCTTC. Amino acid sequence: CSVEGLKSGSNEQFF.

This clonotype was picked up one time. A single base separates this from a much larger clone, so it may be a read error. The chain is built from TRBV6-1 and TRBJ2-3; 13 bases align to TRBD2. Germline CDR1 and CDR2: MNHNS and SASEGT. This CDR3 is built from 16 residues. The CDR3 region is CASSTGLAGITDTQDF. The DNA of the CDR3 is TGTGCCAGCAGTACGGGACTAGCGGGGATCACAGATACGCAGGATTTT.

This clonotype was observed many times. V and J are TRBV7-2 and TRBJ2-4, with D tentatively TRBD2 (7 bases). This CDR3 has 16 amino acids. Trimming stripped 1 base from V and 7 bases from J, with 17 bases between. CDR1 is SGHTA and CDR2 is FQGNSA in the germline V gene. The CDR3 here is CASSLGGGRMLNIQYF. CDR3 bases: TGTGCCAGCAGCTTAGGGGGGGGCAGAATGCTCAACATTCAGTACTTC. Full variable domain (rest looked up from reference TRBV7-2 and TRBJ2-4): GAGVSQSPSNKVTEKGKDVELRCDPISGHTALYWYRQSLGQGLEFLIYFQGNSAPDKSGLPSDRFSAERTGGSVSTLTIQRTQQEDSAVYLCASSLGGGRMLNIQYFGAGTRLSVL.

This clonotype was observed many times. The chain carries TRBV7-8 and TRBJ1-2; 11 bases map to TRBD1. The CDR3 contains 15 residues. In germline, CDR1 is SGHVS, CDR2 FQNEAQ. Trimming took 5 bases from V and 2 from J; bases not matched to a gene: 4. The CDR3 DNA reads TGTGCCAGCAGCCCCGGGGACAGGGGGAACTATGGCTACACCTTC. Protein product: CASSPGDRGNYGYTF. Supplemented by reference TRBV7-8 and TRBJ1-2, the full variable domain reads GAGVSQSPRYKVAKRGQDVALRCDPISGHVSLFWYQQALGQGPEFLTYFQNEAQLDKSGLPSDRFFAERPEGSVSTLKIQRTQQEDSAVYLCASSPGDRGNYGYTFGSGTRLTVV.

V usage is TRBV7-9 and J usage is TRBJ1-2; a weak D match, TRBD1 (5 bases). Germline V gene sequence: CDR1 SEHNR, CDR2 FQNEAQ (reference sequence). Trimming pared 5 bases from V and 7 bases from J, leaving 17 bases between. The CDR3 runs to 14 residues. In nucleotides, the CDR3 is TGTGCCAGCAGCCTATTATCCAGGGTGGGTGGCTACACCTTC. Translated, it gives CASSLLSRVGGYTF.

Details on this clonotype: The CDR3 ends on some other residue instead of the conserved phenylalanine or tryptophan, so this is likely a read error. The V call is TRBV12-3 or TRBV12-4, the J call TRBJ2-3; D is unclear. The CDR3 extends over 16 amino acids. V was cut by 5 bases and J by 0 bases, with 15 bases left in between. Written as DNA, the CDR3 is TGTGCCAGCAGTCCAGGAGACCTTGGGAGCACAGATACGCAGTATTTG. It encodes CASSPGDLGSTDTQYL.